The clone carrying this T cell receptor (beta chain) was detected ten times or more. With 3 bases removed from V and 2 bases from J, the gap between germline ends came to 8 bases. The CDR3 loop spans 13 amino acids. Germline lookup yields CDR1 MNHEY and CDR2 SMNVEV (reference sequence). Blood was drawn (about 6 milliliters of peripheral blood) at each of two time points. This entry belongs to a study of prognosis after radiotherapy for stage I lung cancer. The overall study: Deemed medically inoperable were all patients with non-small cell lung cancer.

Multiplex PCR, run in two rounds, amplified TCR beta CDR3 from genomic DNA. During first-round PCR, primers specific to each TRBV and TRBJ gene were used. MiXCR was run by TCRdb on the multiplex PCR reads, yielding one entry per CDR3 protein. The sample shows fewer than 25,000 distinct CDR3 sequences, about 34% of them seen only once. The sequence derives from a donor of 50 years or more with non-small cell lung cancer. The V call is TRBV27, the J call TRBJ2-7; either TRBD1 or TRBD2 may fit D (5 bases each). This material consisted of PBMCs, taken before or after stereotactic body radiation therapy (not recorded which). The CDR3 DNA sequence: TGTGCCAGCAGTTTTAGGGGACCCTACGAGCAGTACTTC. This gives the protein CASSFRGPYEQYF.